This entry features one TCR beta chain sequence. This sample is part of a study of blood T cell repertoires in COVID-19. Participants were placed into cohorts based on the clinical history they reported. This CDR3 is built from 17 residues. Germline CDR1 is SQVTM and CDR2 is ANQGSEA. Trimming took 7 bases from V and 8 from J; bases not matched to a gene: 24. Sequenced by immunoSEQ multiplex PCR; TCRdb stores in-frame clones only, minus some. The table shows roughly 200,000 clones, with about 83% occurring only once. The origin of this receptor is a woman aged 50 to 60 who had been exposed to COVID-19. The rearrangement uses TRBV29-1 and TRBJ1-2, with 8 positions matching TRBD1. Sequencing was done on a sample of PBMCs or T cells enriched from blood (not recorded which). The CDR3 loop reads CSAIKGTGPSKNVGYTF. In nucleotides, the CDR3 is TGCAGCGCAATCAAGGGGACAGGACCATCCAAAAACGTGGGCTACACCTTC.